Included here is one T cell receptor beta chain sequence, with context. TCRdb recomputed calls from the 5' RACE reads with MiXCR, one row per CDR3 protein. This sample yields about 80,000 distinct CDR3 sequences, of which about a sixth are seen a single time; under 7.5% belongs to the top ten. The germline CDR1 and CDR2 sequences are MDHEN and SYDVKM. The CDR3 sequence is 14 residues long. Trimming left V 5 bases short and J 5 bases short, with 10 bases between. The template was total RNA from unfractionated whole blood. This sample is part of a study of human T cells and chemical hapten exposure. This sequence joins TRBV28 and TRBJ1-6, with TRBD1 as a possible D gene (6 bases). The sequence came from a female donor in good health. The DNA of the CDR3 is TGTGCCAGCAGTATGGAGGGGGATAATTCACCCCTCCACTTT. Residues: CASSMEGDNSPLHF.